This record covers a single T cell receptor (beta chain). Its antigen is still unknown. This entry comes from a study of T cells in localized non-small cell lung cancer. Using immunoSEQ multiplex PCR, the repertoire was profiled, and TCRdb retains in-frame clones only, with some absent. The sample holds almost 65,000 clones, around 90% seen once. Whole-study findings and limits: Measurement of T cell clonality placed uninvolved adjacent lung highest, above the level in tumor. Blood T cell density predicted longer survival; adjacent-lung clonality, shorter.

The germline gives CDR1 SGDLS, CDR2 YYNGEE. V lost 4 bases and J lost 2; bases outside the gene matches: 12. This CDR3 is built from 18 residues. The clonotype originates from a woman aged 35-75 years with stage I lung adenocarcinoma. The sample consisted of peripheral blood, taken before any cancer treatment. The chain couples TRBV9 to TRBJ2-3, with 11 bases identical to TRBD2. The CDR3 sequence: CASSPTSGGTYNTDTQYF. The CDR3 DNA reads as TGTGCCAGCAGCCCCACTAGCGGGGGCACTTATAACACAGATACGCAGTATTTT.